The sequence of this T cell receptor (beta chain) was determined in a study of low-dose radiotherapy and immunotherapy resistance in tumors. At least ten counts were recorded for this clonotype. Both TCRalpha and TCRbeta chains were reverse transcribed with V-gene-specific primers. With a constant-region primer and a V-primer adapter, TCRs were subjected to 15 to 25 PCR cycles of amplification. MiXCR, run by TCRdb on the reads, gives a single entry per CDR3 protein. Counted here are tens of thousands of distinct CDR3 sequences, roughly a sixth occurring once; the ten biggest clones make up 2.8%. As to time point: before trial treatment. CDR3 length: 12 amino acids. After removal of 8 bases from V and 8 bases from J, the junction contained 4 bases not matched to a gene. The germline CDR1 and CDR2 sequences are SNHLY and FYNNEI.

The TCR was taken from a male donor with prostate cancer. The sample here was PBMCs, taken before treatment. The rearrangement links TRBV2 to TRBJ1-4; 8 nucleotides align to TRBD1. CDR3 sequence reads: CASGQGVEKLFF. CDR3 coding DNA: TGTGCCAGCGGACAGGGAGTGGAAAAACTGTTTTTT.